This T cell receptor beta chain was recorded in a study of blood T cell repertoires in COVID-19 (TCRdb year 2020). Study-level background: Samples covering the acute and convalescent phases of COVID-19 were provided by collaborators in the United States, Italy and Spain. The material from the prospective study consisted of cDNA or gDNA derived from T cells, B-cell-depleted T cells, or PBMCs. Subjects who had been exposed to COVID-19, were actively infected with it, or had recovered from it provided the deeply sampled blood TCRbeta repertoires that made up the dataset. The repertoires were released in a freely available public database meant as a resource for research on the immune response to SARS-CoV-2. Samples were obtained from the ongoing ImmuneRACE study (first 160 participants) and from approximately 1,200 subjects provided by 6 global collaborators. Sample metadata almost always included a de-identified subject ID, COVID-19 status, age in years and sex. HLA class I and class II types, where available, came from metadata supplied by the sample provider rather than from assay-based typing. Overall results and qualifications from the work: How much clinical and demographic metadata was included differed by source and by participant, and the metadata was provided uncurated.

TCRbeta CDR3 regions were amplified from genomic DNA by means of the immunoSEQ Assay, a bias-controlled multiplex PCR. Turning to the authors' computational methods: Within the assay, amplification of reference gene primers was used to estimate how many nucleated cells each sample contained. To quantify the absolute abundance of each unique TCRbeta CDR3 rearrangement, sequence reads were collapsed and filtered. For each sample, productive Simpson clonality was calculated as the square root of Simpson's diversity index over productive rearrangements. The source is immuneACCESS, and TCRdb retained only in-frame sequences with V and J called. Part of the clones is not carried over; for the studies checked, unresolved V genes explain less than half of this, and the remainder is unexplained. V and J calls and clone size are given by that table; D and trimming were obtained from the DNA. Here the sample has 20,000 or so clones; 89% occur a single time. Jointly, the top ten make up roughly 19% of the sample.

The germline V gene (reference sequence) supplies CDR1 LNHDA and CDR2 SQIVND. V was cut back by 7 bases and J by 2 bases, leaving a gap of 11 bases between them. The CDR3, cysteine through phenylalanine, is 13 amino acids long. Only CDR3 DNA is held: 39 bases, read in frame from base 1. Collaborating institutions collected whole blood in K2EDTA tubes following their own protocols. Collaborator samples were shipped for TCRbeta analysis as frozen whole blood, isolated PBMCs, or DNA extracted from either sample type. As concerns this clone: What this receptor recognizes is not known. The record has no base qualities; no much larger clone is one base away.

Recombination joined TRBV19 with TRBJ1-1; a confident D gene designation cannot be given. The sequence came from a human donor in a cohort sampled during active COVID-19. What was sequenced was peripheral blood. The CDR3 corresponds to CASNSRENTEAFF. The DNA sequence follows: TGTGCCAGTAATTCCCGAGAAAACACTGAAGCTTTCTTT.